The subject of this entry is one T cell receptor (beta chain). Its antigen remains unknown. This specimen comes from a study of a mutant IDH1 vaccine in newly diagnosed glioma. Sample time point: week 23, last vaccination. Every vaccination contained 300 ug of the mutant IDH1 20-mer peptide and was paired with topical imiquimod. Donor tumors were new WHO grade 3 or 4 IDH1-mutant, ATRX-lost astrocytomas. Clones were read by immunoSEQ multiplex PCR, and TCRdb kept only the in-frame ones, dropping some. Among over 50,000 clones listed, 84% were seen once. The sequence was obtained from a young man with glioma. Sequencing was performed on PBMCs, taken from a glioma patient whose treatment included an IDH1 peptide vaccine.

This chain's CDR3 is CASLQAAEQYF. The CDR3 region has the DNA TGTGCCAGCTTACAGGCGGCCGAGCAGTACTTC. This chain joins TRBV2 and TRBJ2-7, with D possibly matching TRBD1 (5 bases). Germline values: CDR1 SNHLY, CDR2 FYNNEI. This CDR3 is 11 amino acids long. V lost 8 bases and J lost 6, with 11 bases in between.